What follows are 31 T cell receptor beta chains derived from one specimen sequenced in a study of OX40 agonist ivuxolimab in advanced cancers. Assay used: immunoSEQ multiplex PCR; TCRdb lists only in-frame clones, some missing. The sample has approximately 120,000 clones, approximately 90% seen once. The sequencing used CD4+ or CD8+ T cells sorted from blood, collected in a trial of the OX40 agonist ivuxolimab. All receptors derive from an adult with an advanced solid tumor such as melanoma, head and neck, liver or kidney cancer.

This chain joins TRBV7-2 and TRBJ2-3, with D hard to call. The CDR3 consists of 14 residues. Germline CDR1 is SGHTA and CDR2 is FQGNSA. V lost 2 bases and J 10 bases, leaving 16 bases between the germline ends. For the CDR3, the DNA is TGTGCCAGCAGCTTATCGGGTACTCAGGCCCCGCAGTATTTT. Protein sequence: CASSLSGTQAPQYF. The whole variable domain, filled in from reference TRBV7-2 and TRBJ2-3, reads GAGVSQSPSNKVTEKGKDVELRCDPISGHTALYWYRQSLGQGLEFLIYFQGNSAPDKSGLPSDRFSAERTGGSVSTLTIQRTQQEDSAVYLCASSLSGTQAPQYFGPGTRLTVL.

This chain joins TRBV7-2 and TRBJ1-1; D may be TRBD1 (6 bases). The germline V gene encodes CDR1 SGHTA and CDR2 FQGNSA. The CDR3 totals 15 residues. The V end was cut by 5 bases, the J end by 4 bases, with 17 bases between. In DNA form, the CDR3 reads TGTGCCAGCAGCCGCCGGACAGACGCGGGCACTGAAGCTTTCTTT. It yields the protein CASSRRTDAGTEAFF.

The CDR3 is CASSIRTSRGNEQFF. The CDR3 DNA reads TGTGCCAGTAGTATTCGGACTAGCAGAGGCAATGAGCAGTTCTTC. V usage is TRBV19 and J usage is TRBJ2-1; 8 bases agree with TRBD2. The CDR3 length is 15 residues. With 3 bases clipped from V and 6 bases from J, the junction kept 7 bases outside the gene matches. Germline CDR1 is LNHDA and CDR2 is SQIVND (reference sequence).

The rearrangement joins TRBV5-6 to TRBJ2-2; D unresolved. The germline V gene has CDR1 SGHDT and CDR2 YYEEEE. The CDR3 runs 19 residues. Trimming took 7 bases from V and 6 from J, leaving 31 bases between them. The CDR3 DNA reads TGTGCCAGCGGGGAAAGTGCCCTGGGGTGGCCGTTCGGCTCCGGGGAGCTGTTTTTT. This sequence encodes CASGESALGWPFGSGELFF.

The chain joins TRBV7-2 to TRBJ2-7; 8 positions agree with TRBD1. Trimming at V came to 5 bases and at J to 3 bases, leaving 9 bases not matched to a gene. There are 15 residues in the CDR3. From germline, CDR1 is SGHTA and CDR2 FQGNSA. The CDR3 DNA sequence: TGTGCCAGCAGCCAACCGGGACAGGCCCACTACGAGCAGTACTTC. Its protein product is CASSQPGQAHYEQYF. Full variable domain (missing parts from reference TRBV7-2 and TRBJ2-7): GAGVSQSPSNKVTEKGKDVELRCDPISGHTALYWYRQSLGQGLEFLIYFQGNSAPDKSGLPSDRFSAERTGGSVSTLTIQRTQQEDSAVYLCASSQPGQAHYEQYFGPGTRLTVT.

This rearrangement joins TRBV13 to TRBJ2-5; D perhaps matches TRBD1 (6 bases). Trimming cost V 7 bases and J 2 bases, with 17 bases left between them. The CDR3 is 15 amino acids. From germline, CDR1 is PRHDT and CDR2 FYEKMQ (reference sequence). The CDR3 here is CASTSRGTTQETQYF. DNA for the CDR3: TGTGCCAGCACCTCCAGAGGGACAACTCAAGAGACCCAGTACTTC. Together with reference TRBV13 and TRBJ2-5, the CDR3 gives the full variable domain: AAGVIQSPRHLIKEKRETATLKCYPIPRHDTVYWYQQGPGQDPQFLISFYEKMQSDKGSIPDRFSAQQFSDYHSELNMSSLELGDSALYFCASTSRGTTQETQYFGPGTRLLVL.

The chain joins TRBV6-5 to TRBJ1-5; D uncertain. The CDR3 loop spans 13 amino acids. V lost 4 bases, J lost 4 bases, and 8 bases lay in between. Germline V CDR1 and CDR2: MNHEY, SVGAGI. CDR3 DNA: TGTGCCAGCAGTTCCACCTTAAATCAGCCCCAGCATTTT. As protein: CASSSTLNQPQHF.

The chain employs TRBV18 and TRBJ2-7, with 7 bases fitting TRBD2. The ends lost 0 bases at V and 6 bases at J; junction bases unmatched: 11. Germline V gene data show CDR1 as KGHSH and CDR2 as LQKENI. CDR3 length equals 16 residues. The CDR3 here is CASSPPTGGIRGEQYF. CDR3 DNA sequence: TGTGCCAGCTCACCACCGACGGGAGGCATAAGGGGCGAGCAGTACTTC.

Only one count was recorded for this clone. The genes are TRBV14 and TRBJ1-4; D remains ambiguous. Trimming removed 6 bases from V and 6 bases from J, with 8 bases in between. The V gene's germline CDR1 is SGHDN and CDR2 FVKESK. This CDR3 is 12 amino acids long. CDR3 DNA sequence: TGTGCCAGCAGGGACCGTGATGAAAAACTGTTTTTT. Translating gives CASRDRDEKLFF.

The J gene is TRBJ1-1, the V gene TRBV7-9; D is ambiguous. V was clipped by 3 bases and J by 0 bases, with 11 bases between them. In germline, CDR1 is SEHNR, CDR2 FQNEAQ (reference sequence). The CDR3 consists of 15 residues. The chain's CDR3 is CASSFKVRMNTEAFF. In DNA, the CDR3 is TGTGCCAGCAGCTTTAAAGTTAGAATGAACACTGAAGCTTTCTTT.

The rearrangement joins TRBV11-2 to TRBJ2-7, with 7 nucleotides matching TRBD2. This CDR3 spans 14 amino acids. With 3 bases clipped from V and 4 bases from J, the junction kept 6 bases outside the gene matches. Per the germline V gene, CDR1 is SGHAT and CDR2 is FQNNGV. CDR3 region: CASSLGSGRYEQYF. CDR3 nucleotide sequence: TGTGCCAGCAGCTTGGGTAGCGGGCGGTACGAGCAGTACTTC.

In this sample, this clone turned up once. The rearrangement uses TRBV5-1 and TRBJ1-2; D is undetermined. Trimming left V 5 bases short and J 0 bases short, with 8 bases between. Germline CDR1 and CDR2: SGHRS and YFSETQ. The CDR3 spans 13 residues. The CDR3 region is CASSMQANYGYTF. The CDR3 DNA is TGCGCCAGCAGTATGCAAGCTAACTATGGCTACACCTTC.

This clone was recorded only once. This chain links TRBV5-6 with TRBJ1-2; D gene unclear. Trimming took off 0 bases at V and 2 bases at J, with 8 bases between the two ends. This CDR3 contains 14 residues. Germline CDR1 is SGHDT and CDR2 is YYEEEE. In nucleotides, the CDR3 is TGTGCCAGCAGCTTGGAGAGTAGGAACTATGGCTACACCTTC. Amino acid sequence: CASSLESRNYGYTF.

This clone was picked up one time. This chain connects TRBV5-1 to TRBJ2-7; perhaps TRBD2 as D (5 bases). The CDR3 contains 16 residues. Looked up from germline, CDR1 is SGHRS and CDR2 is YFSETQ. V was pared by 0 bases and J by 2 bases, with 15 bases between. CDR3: CASSLAGGSFAYEQYF. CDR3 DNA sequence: TGCGCCAGCAGCTTGGCTGGCGGGTCGTTTGCCTACGAGCAGTACTTC.

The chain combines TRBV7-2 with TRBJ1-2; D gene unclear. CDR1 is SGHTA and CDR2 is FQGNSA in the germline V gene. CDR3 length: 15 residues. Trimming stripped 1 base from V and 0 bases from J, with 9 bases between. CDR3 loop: CASSLGRPPNYGYTF. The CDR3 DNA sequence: TGTGCCAGCAGCTTAGGGAGGCCCCCTAACTATGGCTACACCTTC.

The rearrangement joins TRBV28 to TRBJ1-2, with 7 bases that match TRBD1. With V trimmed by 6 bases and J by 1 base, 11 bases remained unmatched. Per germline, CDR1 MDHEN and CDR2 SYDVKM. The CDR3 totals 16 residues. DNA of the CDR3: TGTGCCAGCAGACGCACGACAGGGACGATTAACTATGGCTACACCTTC. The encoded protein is CASRRTTGTINYGYTF.

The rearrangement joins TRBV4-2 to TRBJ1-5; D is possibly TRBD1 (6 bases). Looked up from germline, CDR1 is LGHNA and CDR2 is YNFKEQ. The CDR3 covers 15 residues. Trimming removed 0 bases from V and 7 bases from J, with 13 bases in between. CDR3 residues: CASSQDPGGWQPQHF. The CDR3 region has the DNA TGTGCCAGCAGCCAAGACCCGGGGGGCTGGCAGCCCCAGCATTTT.

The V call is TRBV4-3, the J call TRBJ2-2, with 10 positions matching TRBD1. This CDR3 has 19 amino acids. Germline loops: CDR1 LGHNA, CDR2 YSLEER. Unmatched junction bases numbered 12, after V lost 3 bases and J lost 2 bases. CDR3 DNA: TGCGCCAGCAGCCAGGAATCAGGGACAGGGGAAGCTAACACCGGGGAGCTGTTTTTT. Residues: CASSQESGTGEANTGELFF.

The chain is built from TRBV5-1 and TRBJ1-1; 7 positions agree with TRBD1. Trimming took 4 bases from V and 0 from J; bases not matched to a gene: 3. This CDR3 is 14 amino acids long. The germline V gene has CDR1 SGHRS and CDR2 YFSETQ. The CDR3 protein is CASSLQGMNTEAFF. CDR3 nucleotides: TGCGCCAGCAGCCTACAGGGGATGAACACTGAAGCTTTCTTT.

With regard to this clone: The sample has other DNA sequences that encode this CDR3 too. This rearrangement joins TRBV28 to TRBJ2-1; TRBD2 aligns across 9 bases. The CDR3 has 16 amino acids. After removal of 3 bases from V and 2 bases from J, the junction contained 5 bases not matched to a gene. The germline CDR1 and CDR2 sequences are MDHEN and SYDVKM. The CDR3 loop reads CASSLSASGTYNEQFF. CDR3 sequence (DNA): TGTGCCAGCAGTTTGTCGGCTAGCGGGACCTACAATGAGCAGTTCTTC.

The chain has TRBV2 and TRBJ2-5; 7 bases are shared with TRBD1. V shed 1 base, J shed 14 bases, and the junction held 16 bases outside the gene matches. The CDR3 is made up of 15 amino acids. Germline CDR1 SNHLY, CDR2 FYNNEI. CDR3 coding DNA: TGTGCCAGCAGTGAAGGGAAAAACACCGGGACAGTCTCATACTTC. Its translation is CASSEGKNTGTVSYF.

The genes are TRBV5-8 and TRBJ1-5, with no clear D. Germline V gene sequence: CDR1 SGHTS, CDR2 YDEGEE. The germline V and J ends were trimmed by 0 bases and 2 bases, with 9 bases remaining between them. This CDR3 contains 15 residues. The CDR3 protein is CASSLGGSRNQPQHF. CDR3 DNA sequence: TGTGCCAGCAGCTTGGGGGGTAGTCGCAATCAGCCCCAGCATTTT.

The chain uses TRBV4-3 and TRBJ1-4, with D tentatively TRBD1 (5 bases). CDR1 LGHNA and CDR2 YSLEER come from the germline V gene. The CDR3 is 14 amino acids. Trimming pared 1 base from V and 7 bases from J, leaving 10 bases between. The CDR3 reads CASSQGQGREKLFF. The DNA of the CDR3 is TGCGCCAGCAGCCAAGGGCAGGGACGTGAAAAACTGTTTTTT.

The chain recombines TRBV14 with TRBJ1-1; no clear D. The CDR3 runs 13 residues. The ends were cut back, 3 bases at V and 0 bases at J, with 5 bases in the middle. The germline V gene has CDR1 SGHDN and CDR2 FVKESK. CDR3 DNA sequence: TGTGCCAGCAGCCAGTCAGTGAACACTGAAGCTTTCTTT. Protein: CASSQSVNTEAFF.

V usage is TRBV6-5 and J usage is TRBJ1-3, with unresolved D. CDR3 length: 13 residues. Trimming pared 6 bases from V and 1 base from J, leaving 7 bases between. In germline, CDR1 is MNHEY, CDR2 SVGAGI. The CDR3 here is CASRGGSGNTIYF. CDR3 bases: TGTGCCAGCAGGGGAGGTTCTGGAAACACCATATATTTT.

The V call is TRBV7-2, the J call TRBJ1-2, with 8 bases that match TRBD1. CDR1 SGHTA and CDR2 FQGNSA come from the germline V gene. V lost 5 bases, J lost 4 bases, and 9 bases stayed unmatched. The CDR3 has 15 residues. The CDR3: CASSPTGTGSYGYTF. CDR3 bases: TGTGCCAGCAGCCCAACGGGGACAGGTAGCTATGGCTACACCTTC.

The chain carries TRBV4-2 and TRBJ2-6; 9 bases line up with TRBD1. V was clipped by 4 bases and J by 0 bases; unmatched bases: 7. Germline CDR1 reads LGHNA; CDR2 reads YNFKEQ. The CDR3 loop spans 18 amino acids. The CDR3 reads CASSRETGGGSGANVLTF. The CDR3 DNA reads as TGTGCCAGCAGCCGAGAGACAGGGGGGGGCTCTGGGGCCAACGTCCTGACTTTC.

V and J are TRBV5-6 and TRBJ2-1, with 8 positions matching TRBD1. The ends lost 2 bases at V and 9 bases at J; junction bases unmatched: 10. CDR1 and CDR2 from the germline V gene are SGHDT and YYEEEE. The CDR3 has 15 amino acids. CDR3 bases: TGTGCCAGCAGCTTCTGGACAGGGTTCGGTAGTGAGCAGTTCTTC. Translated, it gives CASSFWTGFGSEQFF.

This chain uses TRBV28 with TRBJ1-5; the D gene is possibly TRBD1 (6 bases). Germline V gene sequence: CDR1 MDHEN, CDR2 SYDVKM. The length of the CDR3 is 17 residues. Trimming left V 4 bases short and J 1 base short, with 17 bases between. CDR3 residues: CASSSTLQGPSNQPQHF. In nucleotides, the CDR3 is TGTGCCAGCAGTTCCACCCTACAGGGCCCGAGCAATCAGCCCCAGCATTTT.

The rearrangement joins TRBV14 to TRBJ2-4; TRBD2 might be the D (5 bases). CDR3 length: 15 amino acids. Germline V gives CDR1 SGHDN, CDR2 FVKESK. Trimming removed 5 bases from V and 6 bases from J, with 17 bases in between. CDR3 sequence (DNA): TGTGCCAGCAGCTCCCTTCGGGGTGGAGGAAACATTCAGTACTTC. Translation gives CASSSLRGGGNIQYF.

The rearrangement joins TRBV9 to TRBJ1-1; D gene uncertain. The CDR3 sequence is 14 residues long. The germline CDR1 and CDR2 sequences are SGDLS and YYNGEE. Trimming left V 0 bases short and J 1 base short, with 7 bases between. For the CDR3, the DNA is TGTGCCAGCAGCGTAGGTAGCGGGAACACTGAAGCTTTCTTT. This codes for CASSVGSGNTEAFF. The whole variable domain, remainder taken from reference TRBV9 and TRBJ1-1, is DSGVTQTPKHLITATGQRVTLRCSPRSGDLSVYWYQQSLDQGLQFLIQYYNGEERAKGNILERFSAQQFPDLHSELNLSSLELGDSALYFCASSVGSGNTEAFFGQGTRLTVV.